This T cell receptor (beta chain) was observed in a study of identical twins. Study-level results: There were fewer insertions in abundant cord blood beta clonotypes, but memory repertoires showed no such pattern.

This clonotype was seen a few times. No antigen is known for it. Germline V gives CDR1 GTSNPN, CDR2 SVGIG (reference sequence). CDR3 length equals 14 residues. With 1 base removed from V and 3 bases from J, the gap between germline ends came to 10 bases. A single record per CDR3 protein comes from TCRdb applying MiXCR to the 5' RACE reads. The repertoire includes some 96,000 distinct CDR3 sequences, about 6% of them detected once, and roughly 12% sits in the top ten. The clonotype comes from a woman aged 45-65 years in good health. The sample consisted of memory T cells sorted from blood. This chain uses TRBV30 with TRBJ1-5; D is possibly TRBD1 (6 bases). The CDR3 DNA reads TGTGCCTGGAGTGAGGGGGGAAACAATCAGCCCCAGCATTTT. Its translation: CAWSEGGNNQPQHF.